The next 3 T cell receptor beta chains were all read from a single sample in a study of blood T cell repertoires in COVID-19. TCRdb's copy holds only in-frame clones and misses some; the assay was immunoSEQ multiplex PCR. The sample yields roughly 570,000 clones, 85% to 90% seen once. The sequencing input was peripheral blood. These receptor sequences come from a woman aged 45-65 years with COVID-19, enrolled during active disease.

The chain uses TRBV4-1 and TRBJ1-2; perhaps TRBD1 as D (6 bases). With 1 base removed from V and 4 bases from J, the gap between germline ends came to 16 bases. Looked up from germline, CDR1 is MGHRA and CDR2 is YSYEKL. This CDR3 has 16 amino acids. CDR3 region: CASSQAGGGQGYGYTF. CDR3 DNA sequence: TGCGCCAGCAGCCAAGCGGGAGGGGGGCAGGGCTATGGCTACACCTTC.

CDR3 coding DNA: TGTGCCAGCAGTCCACTCCGGGGACAAAAGCAGTACTTC. Translation gives CASSPLRGQKQYF. The rearrangement uses TRBV6-5 and TRBJ2-7; D is possibly TRBD1 (6 bases). The V end lost 5 bases, the J end lost 8 bases, and 16 bases lay between the germline ends. The germline V gene encodes CDR1 MNHEY and CDR2 SVGAGI. The CDR3 spans 13 residues.

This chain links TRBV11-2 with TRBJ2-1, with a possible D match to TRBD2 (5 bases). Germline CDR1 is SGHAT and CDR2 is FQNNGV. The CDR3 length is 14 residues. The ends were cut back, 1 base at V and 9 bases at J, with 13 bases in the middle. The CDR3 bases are TGTGCCAGCAGCTTAGGAGCGGCTGCAGGTGAGCAGTTCTTC. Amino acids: CASSLGAAAGEQFF.